A single sample is the source of the 22 T cell receptor beta chains below, sequenced in a study of blood T cell repertoires in COVID-19 (dated by TCRdb to about 2020). The method behind the library was the immunoSEQ multiplex PCR assay. TCRdb mirrors the immuneACCESS table, restricted to in-frame sequences. Some clones are absent from its copies; in checked studies, under half trace to an unresolved V gene, and the reason for the others is unknown. Here the sample has 490,000 or so clones; 75% to 90% occur a single time. 6.5% to 8.5% of the sample rests with the top ten. The sample was PBMCs or T cells enriched from blood (not recorded which). These receptors were collected from a woman in her fifties or sixties who had recovered from COVID-19.

The chain links TRBV7-9 to TRBJ1-2; 8 bases agree with TRBD1. V gave up 6 bases and J gave up 4 bases; unmatched junction bases: 13. The CDR3 length is 16 residues. Germline CDR1 reads SEHNR; CDR2 reads FQNEAQ (reference sequence). The CDR3: CASRGPRQGSVYGYTF. The CDR3 DNA reads TGTGCCAGCAGAGGCCCACGACAGGGGAGCGTCTATGGCTACACCTTC.

The V gene is TRBV30, the J gene TRBJ1-2; 7 bases are shared with TRBD1. The CDR3 consists of 13 residues. J was trimmed by 4 bases and V by 6 bases; bases with no gene match: 8. Germline CDR1 is GTSNPN and CDR2 is SVGIG (reference sequence). In DNA, the CDR3 is TGTGCCTGCCTAGACAGGGCCTCCTATGGCTACACCTTC. Translation: CACLDRASYGYTF.

CDR3 amino acids: CASSDRGWGTEAFF. The CDR3 nucleotides read TGCGCCAGCAGCGACAGGGGATGGGGGACTGAAGCTTTCTTT. V is TRBV10-2 and J is TRBJ1-1; 8 bases align to TRBD1. The CDR3 runs to 14 residues. The V gene end was trimmed by 6 bases and the J gene end by 5 bases; junction bases not matched to a gene: 8. CDR1 is WSHSY and CDR2 is SAAADI in the germline V gene.

The V call is TRBV6-2 or TRBV6-3, the J call TRBJ1-1, with D perhaps TRBD1 (6 bases). This CDR3 region has 16 residues. V was pared by 3 bases and J by 4 bases, with 18 bases between. Germline assignment: CDR1 MNHEY and CDR2 SVGEGT. Here the CDR3 DNA reads TGTGCCAGCAGTTATTACAGGGCCCCCGTGGGCACTGAAGCTTTCTTT. Translated: CASSYYRAPVGTEAFF.

V usage is TRBV30 and J usage is TRBJ1-2; TRBD1 matches 7 bases. J was trimmed by 1 base and V by 0 bases; bases with no gene match: 5. The CDR3 has 15 amino acids. Per germline, CDR1 GTSNPN and CDR2 SVGIG (reference sequence). CDR3 residues: CAWSVRGGLNYGYTF. The CDR3 DNA reads as TGTGCCTGGAGTGTACGAGGGGGCCTTAACTATGGCTACACCTTC. The full variable domain, its missing parts supplied by reference TRBV30 and TRBJ1-2, is SQTIHQWPATLVQPVGSPLSLECTVEGTSNPNLYWYRQAAGRGLQLLFYSVGIGQISSEVPQNLSASRPQDRQFILSSKKLLLSDSGFYLCAWSVRGGLNYGYTFGSGTRLTVV.

This clone was seen a handful of times. The chain carries TRBV5-1 and TRBJ1-1; tentative D call: TRBD1 (6 bases). The CDR3 has 14 amino acids. Germline V gene sequence: CDR1 SGHRS, CDR2 YFSETQ. V gave up 6 bases and J gave up 5 bases, with 17 bases separating them. CDR3 DNA: TGCGCCAGCAACCCCGGAGGGGGGGAAACTGAAGCTTTCTTT. It encodes CASNPGGGETEAFF.

This clone came up once. CDR3 region: CASSTGVRDTQYF. CDR3 nucleotides: TGTGCCAGCAGCACAGGGGTGCGTGATACGCAGTATTTT. This sequence joins TRBV12-3 or TRBV12-4 and TRBJ2-3; 7 positions agree with TRBD1. V lost 6 bases, J lost 6 bases, and 6 bases stayed unmatched. This CDR3 has 13 amino acids.

This clone was picked up a small number of times. The chain links TRBV7-9 to TRBJ1-6; 8 bases match TRBD1. Trimming took 4 bases from V and 8 from J; bases not matched to a gene: 7. The CDR3 length is 15 residues. Germline V gene sequence: CDR1 SEHNR, CDR2 FQNEAQ (reference sequence). CDR3 DNA: TGTGCCAGCAGCTATCACGGACAGGGCCATTCACCCCTCCACTTT. Translating gives CASSYHGQGHSPLHF.

CDR3 nucleotides: TGTGCCAGCAGTTTCAGCGGGAGGGATACGCAGTATTTT. Translation gives CASSFSGRDTQYF. The V and J genes are TRBV12-3 or TRBV12-4 and TRBJ2-3; TRBD2 matches at 9 bases. This CDR3 region has 13 residues. With 3 bases clipped from V and 6 bases from J, the junction kept 1 base outside the gene matches.

The V and J genes are TRBV5-5 and TRBJ2-1; 7 positions agree with TRBD1. Germline CDR1 reads SGHKS; CDR2 reads YYEKEE (reference sequence). The CDR3 covers 14 residues. V shed 2 bases, J shed 8 bases, and the junction held 7 bases outside the gene matches. The DNA for the CDR3 is TGTGCCAGCAGCTTAAGGCAGGGGGTGGATGAGCAGTTCTTC. This encodes CASSLRQGVDEQFF. The full variable domain, its missing parts supplied by reference TRBV5-5 and TRBJ2-1, is DAGVTQSPTHLIKTRGQQVTLRCSPISGHKSVSWYQQVLGQGPQFIFQYYEKEERGRGNFPDRFSARQFPNYSSELNVNALLLGDSALYLCASSLRQGVDEQFFGPGTRLTVL.

This clone was detected only once. This chain connects TRBV9 to TRBJ2-3; no definite D call. Trimming removed 2 bases from V and 1 base from J, with 8 bases in between. The germline V gene encodes CDR1 SGDLS and CDR2 YYNGEE. The CDR3 is 14 residues long. Here the CDR3 reads CASSVVTGTDTQYF. CDR3 nucleotides: TGTGCCAGCAGCGTCGTAACAGGCACAGATACGCAGTATTTT.

The rearrangement joins TRBV6-1 to TRBJ1-4; unclear D gene. Germline CDR1 MNHNS, CDR2 SASEGT. There are 11 residues in the CDR3. Trimming stripped 2 bases from V and 7 bases from J, with 2 bases between. CDR3 DNA: TGTGCCAGCAGTGAACGTGAAAAACTGTTTTTT. Encoded protein: CASSEREKLFF.

The chain has TRBV24-1 and TRBJ2-2; tentatively, D is TRBD1 (5 bases). V was pared by 7 bases and J by 4 bases, with 12 bases between. This CDR3 has 14 amino acids. The germline gives CDR1 KGHDR, CDR2 SFDVKD. CDR3 protein: CATRGLEFTGELFF. The CDR3 nucleotides are TGTGCCACCAGGGGGCTAGAATTCACCGGGGAGCTGTTTTTT.

The chain is built from TRBV3-1 (or the pseudogene TRBV3-2) and TRBJ2-3; maybe TRBD1 (7 bases). V was pared by 4 bases and J by 4 bases, with 9 bases between. The CDR3 is 13 amino acids. The V gene's germline CDR1 is LGHDT and CDR2 YNNKEL (reference sequence). The CDR3 loop is CASSPRGADTQYF. In DNA form, the CDR3 reads TGTGCCAGCAGCCCCAGGGGGGCAGATACGCAGTATTTT.

The chain uses TRBV29-1 and TRBJ2-1, with a tentative D call TRBD2 (5 bases). From germline, CDR1 is SQVTM and CDR2 ANQGSEA. This CDR3 comprises 16 residues. Trimming removed 2 bases at V and 4 bases at J, with 18 bases between. CDR3 in DNA: TGCAGCGTTGAATGGGGAGCGGCCCCCGGGTACAATGAGCAGTTCTTC. Protein product: CSVEWGAAPGYNEQFF.

V gene TRBV13 combines with J gene TRBJ1-2; possibly TRBD1 for D (5 bases). Trimming pared 5 bases from V and 4 bases from J, leaving 17 bases between. The CDR3 runs to 15 residues. Germline-derived CDR1 and CDR2 are PRHDT and FYEKMQ (reference sequence). CDR3 loop: CASSQTGGRVYGYTF. The CDR3 bases are TGTGCCAGCAGCCAAACAGGCGGTCGGGTCTATGGCTACACCTTC.

V gene TRBV5-8 combines with J gene TRBJ2-3; the D is unclear. V gave up 0 bases and J gave up 3 bases, with 14 bases separating them. The germline gives CDR1 SGHTS, CDR2 YDEGEE. This CDR3 spans 16 amino acids. CDR3 residues: CASSLAGEIKTDTQYF. CDR3 DNA: TGTGCCAGCAGCTTGGCCGGTGAGATTAAAACAGATACGCAGTATTTT.

The chain is built from TRBV5-6 and TRBJ2-5, with 8 bases identical to TRBD1. The V gene's germline CDR1 is SGHDT and CDR2 YYEEEE. V lost 4 bases to trimming and J lost 3 bases; unmatched junction nucleotides: 14. The CDR3 has 17 residues. In DNA, the CDR3 is TGTGCCAGCAGCCTATCTCGGACAGGGTGGCTAGAAGAGACCCAGTACTTC. Encoded protein: CASSLSRTGWLEETQYF.

This rearrangement joins TRBV6-1 to TRBJ2-2, with D possibly being TRBD2 (7 bases). Between the trimmed V and J ends, which lost 3 bases and 7 bases, there was a span of 12 bases. This CDR3 region has 14 residues. CDR1 is MNHNS and CDR2 is SASEGT in the germline V gene. The DNA for the CDR3 is TGTGCCAGCAGTGACGGGGGGCGGAACGGGGAGCTGTTTTTT. The encoded protein is CASSDGGRNGELFF.

The J gene is TRBJ2-5, the V gene TRBV4-2; D is uncertain. Germline values: CDR1 LGHNA, CDR2 YNFKEQ. The CDR3 spans 14 residues. V was clipped by 1 base and J by 5 bases, with 11 bases between them. In nucleotides, the CDR3 is TGTGCCAGCAGCCAAGGGGCCGTTAAGGAGACCCAGTACTTC. Residues: CASSQGAVKETQYF.

This clone occurred once. The chain uses TRBV28 and TRBJ2-1, with 11 bases identical to TRBD2. The CDR3 is made up of 16 amino acids. Germline V gives CDR1 MDHEN, CDR2 SYDVKM. The V segment lost 6 bases and the J segment 6 bases; nucleotides outside the gene matches: 10. The CDR3 region is CASSISGGAFGNEQFF. As DNA, the CDR3 is TGTGCCAGCAGCATTAGCGGGGGGGCTTTCGGCAATGAGCAGTTCTTC.

A note on this clone: Distinct nucleotide sequences in the sample also encode this CDR3. V is TRBV25-1 and J is TRBJ1-3; D remains ambiguous. Germline CDR1 MGHDK, CDR2 SYGVNS. V was pared by 1 base and J by 4 bases, with 11 bases between. This CDR3 contains 15 residues. As DNA, the CDR3 is TGTGCCAGCAGTGAATCCGGAGGGAGAGGAAACACCATATATTTT. It is translated as CASSESGGRGNTIYF.